The next 3 T cell receptor beta chains were all read from a single sample in a study of T cell repertoires in cytomegalovirus infection. MiXCR, run by TCRdb on the reads, gives a single entry per CDR3 protein. The sample has roughly 150,000 distinct CDR3 sequences, approximately 30% seen once. These TCRs are of unknown antigen specificity. The source was CD8+ T cells from cultured PBMCs, collected from culture after CMV antigen stimulation. The receptor source for this set is a human donor in good health (CMV status not recorded). Some clones in this sample may be carry-over from other donors' samples.

The J gene is TRBJ1-1, the V gene TRBV24-1; D is unresolved. Germline CDR1 KGHDR, CDR2 SFDVKD. The CDR3 loop spans 13 amino acids. Trimming took 10 bases from V and 1 from J, leaving 12 bases between them. The CDR3 nucleotides read TGTGCCACGACGCGGGCGACGAACACTGAAGCTTTCTTT. It yields the protein CATTRATNTEAFF.

The V gene is TRBV12-3 or TRBV12-4, the J gene TRBJ2-2, with 8 nucleotides matching TRBD1. CDR3 length: 17 residues. The J segment lost 5 bases and the V segment lost 3 bases, leaving 11 bases of the junction unmatched. Here the CDR3 reads CASSFGTDRVWTGELFF. CDR3 DNA: TGTGCCAGCAGTTTCGGAACGGACAGGGTGTGGACCGGGGAGCTGTTTTTT.

This clonotype was detected a few times. The chain carries TRBV6-6 and TRBJ2-5; 7 bases are a match to TRBD2. V dropped 2 bases and J dropped 0; count of bases not matched to a gene: 3. The CDR3 runs to 15 residues. Germline-derived CDR1 and CDR2 are MNHNY and SVGAGI (reference sequence). CDR3 nucleotide sequence: TGTGCCAGCAGTTACACGGGACTAAACCAAGAGACCCAGTACTTC. Protein sequence: CASSYTGLNQETQYF.